This T cell receptor (beta chain) came from a study of Tregs in tolerant kidney transplant recipients. About the study: Related graft donors supplied nonmyeloablative bone marrow transplants, and mixed chimerism was transient. Points from the study as a whole: In tolerant patients, donor-specific Tregs outgrew total Tregs, suggesting antigen-driven expansion. Activated donor B cell expansion appeared to reveal the most relevant donor-specific TCRbeta repertoire.

Note on this clone: The antigen remains undetermined.

Libraries were prepared by immunoSEQ multiplex PCR; TCRdb keeps only in-frame clonotypes and omits some of them. The sample has 75,000 to 80,000 clones; around 90% are singletons. The CDR3 contains 14 residues. The ends were cut back, 6 bases at V and 0 bases at J, with 9 bases in the middle. Germline CDR1 is MNHEY and CDR2 is SMNVEV (reference sequence). The sequencing here drew on Tregs from blood, taken before the transplant. The receptor was derived from a human donor who received a combined kidney and bone marrow transplant. The V gene is TRBV27, the J gene TRBJ2-4; D is possibly TRBD1 (6 bases). CDR3 sequence reads: CASSIGGAKNIQYF. The CDR3 DNA sequence: TGTGCCAGCAGCATAGGGGGAGCCAAAAACATTCAGTACTTC.